This TCR beta chain originates from a study of blood T cell repertoires in COVID-19. TCRdb's table, derived via immunoSEQ multiplex PCR, lists solely in-frame clones and lacks some. The data show 350,000 or so clones, 89% seen once. Germline V CDR1 and CDR2: LGHDT, YNNKEL (reference sequence). CDR3 size: 15 residues. Trimming cost V 3 bases and J 7 bases, with 15 bases left between them. The TCR originated in a woman in her sixties or seventies with COVID-19, enrolled during active disease. The V gene is TRBV3-1 (or the pseudogene TRBV3-2), the J gene TRBJ2-2; tentatively, D is TRBD2 (5 bases). Material for sequencing was peripheral blood. DNA for the CDR3: TGTGCCAGCAGCCATGTGAAGTGGGCGGGCGGGGAGCTGTTTTTT. Encoded protein: CASSHVKWAGGELFF.